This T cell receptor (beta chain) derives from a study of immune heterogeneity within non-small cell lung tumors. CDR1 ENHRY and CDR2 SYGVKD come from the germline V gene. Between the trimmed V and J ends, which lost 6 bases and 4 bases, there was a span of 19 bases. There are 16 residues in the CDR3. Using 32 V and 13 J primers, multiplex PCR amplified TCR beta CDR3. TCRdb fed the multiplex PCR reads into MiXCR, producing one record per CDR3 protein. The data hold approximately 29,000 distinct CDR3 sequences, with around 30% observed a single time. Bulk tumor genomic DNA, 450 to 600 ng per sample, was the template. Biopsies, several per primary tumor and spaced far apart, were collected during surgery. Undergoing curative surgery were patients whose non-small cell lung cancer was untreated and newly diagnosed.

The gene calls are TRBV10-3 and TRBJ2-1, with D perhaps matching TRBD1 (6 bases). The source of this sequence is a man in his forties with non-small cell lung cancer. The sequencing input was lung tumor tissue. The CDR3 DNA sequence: TGTGCCATCAGCGCCAACCCCGGGACAACGTACAATGAGCAGTTCTTC. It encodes CAISANPGTTYNEQFF.